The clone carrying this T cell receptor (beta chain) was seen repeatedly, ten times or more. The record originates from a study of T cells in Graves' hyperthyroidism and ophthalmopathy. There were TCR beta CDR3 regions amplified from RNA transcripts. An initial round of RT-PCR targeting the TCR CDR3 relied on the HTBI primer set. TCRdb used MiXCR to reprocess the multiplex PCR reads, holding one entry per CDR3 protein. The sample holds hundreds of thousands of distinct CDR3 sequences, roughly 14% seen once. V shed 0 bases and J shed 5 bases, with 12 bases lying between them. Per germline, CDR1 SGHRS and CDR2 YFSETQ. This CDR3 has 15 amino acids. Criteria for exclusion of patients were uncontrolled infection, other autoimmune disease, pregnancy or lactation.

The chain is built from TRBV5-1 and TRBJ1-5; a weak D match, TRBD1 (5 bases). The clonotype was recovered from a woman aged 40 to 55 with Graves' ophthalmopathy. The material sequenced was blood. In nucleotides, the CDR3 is TGCGCCAGCAGCTTGGATGGGGGATGGGATCAGCCCCAGCATTTT. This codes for CASSLDGGWDQPQHF.